There are a few counts of the clone carrying this T cell receptor beta chain. Antigen unknown. UMIs and sample barcodes were carried by the TCR alpha and TCR beta cDNA libraries that 5'RACE produced using constant-segment primers. TCRdb reanalysed the 5' RACE reads using MiXCR and keeps one entry per CDR3 protein. The sample gives some 110,000 distinct CDR3 sequences, approximately 17% of which show up once; 25% to 30% is in the top ten. The sample originates from a study of T-cell memory formation after mild COVID-19. Study-wide results and caveats: Balance between CD4 and CD8 was seen in clones contracting day 15 to 85, and a CD4+ lean was seen in later expanders. Pre-infection memory showed some responding clones, and this suggested that cross-reactive memory joined. The main location of contracting CD4+ clones was CM and EM, and that of contracting CD8+ clones was EMRA.

Between the trimmed V and J ends, which lost 2 bases and 8 bases, there was a span of 13 bases. In germline, CDR1 is SEHNR, CDR2 FQNEAQ (reference sequence). This CDR3 has 14 amino acids. The clonotype was recovered from an adult woman who had mild COVID-19 (a few samples of this study predate the infection). Cell type and time point are not known. Input material: PBMCs or a T cell subset sorted from them (not recorded which). This chain joins TRBV7-9 and TRBJ2-1; weak D call: TRBD2 (6 bases). This CDR3 reads CASSLSRGPDEQFF. CDR3 nucleotide sequence: TGTGCCAGCAGCTTATCGCGGGGTCCGGATGAGCAGTTCTTC.